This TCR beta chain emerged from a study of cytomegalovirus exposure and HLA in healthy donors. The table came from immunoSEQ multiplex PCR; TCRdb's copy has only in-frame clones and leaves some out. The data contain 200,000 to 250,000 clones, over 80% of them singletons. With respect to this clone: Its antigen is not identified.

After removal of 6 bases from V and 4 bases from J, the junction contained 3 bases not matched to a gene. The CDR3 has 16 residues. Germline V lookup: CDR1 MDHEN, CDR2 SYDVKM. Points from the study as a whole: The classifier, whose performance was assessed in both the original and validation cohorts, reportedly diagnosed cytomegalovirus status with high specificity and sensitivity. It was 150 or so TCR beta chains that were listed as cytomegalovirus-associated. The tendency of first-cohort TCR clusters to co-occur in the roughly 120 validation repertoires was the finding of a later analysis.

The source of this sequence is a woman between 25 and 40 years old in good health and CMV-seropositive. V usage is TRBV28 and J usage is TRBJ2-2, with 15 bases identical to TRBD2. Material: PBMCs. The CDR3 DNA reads TGTGCCAGCAGCTCGGGACTAGCGGGAGGCACCGGGGAGCTGTTTTTT. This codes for CASSSGLAGGTGELFF. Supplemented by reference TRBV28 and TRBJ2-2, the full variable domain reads DVKVTQSSRYLVKRTGEKVFLECVQDMDHENMFWYRQDPGLGLRLIYFSYDVKMKEKGDIPEGYSVSREKKERFSLILESASTNQTSMYLCASSSGLAGGTGELFFGEGSRLTVL.